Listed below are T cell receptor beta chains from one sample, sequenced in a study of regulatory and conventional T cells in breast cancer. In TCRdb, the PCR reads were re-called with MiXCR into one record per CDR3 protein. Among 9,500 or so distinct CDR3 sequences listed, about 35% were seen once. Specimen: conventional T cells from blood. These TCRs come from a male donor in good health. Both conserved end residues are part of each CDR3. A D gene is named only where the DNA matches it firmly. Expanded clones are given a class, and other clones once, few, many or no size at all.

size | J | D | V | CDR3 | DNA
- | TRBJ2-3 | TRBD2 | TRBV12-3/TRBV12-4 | CASSPSGASTDTQYF | TGTGCCAGCAGTCCGAGCGGGGCTAGCACAGATACGCAGTATTTT
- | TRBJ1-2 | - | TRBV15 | CAINRDLGRTNYGYTF | TGTGCCATAAACCGGGACCTAGGGCGGACTAACTATGGCTACACCTTC
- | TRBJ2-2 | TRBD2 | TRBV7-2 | CASSLGLAGNTGELFF | TGTGCCAGCAGCCTAGGACTAGCGGGGAACACCGGGGAGCTGTTTTTT
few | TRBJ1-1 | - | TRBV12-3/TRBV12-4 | CASSLGQKNTEAFF | TGTGCCAGCAGTTTAGGACAGAAGAACACTGAAGCTTTCTTT
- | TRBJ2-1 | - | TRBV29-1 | CSVEKEGRLRGNGQFF | TGCAGCGTTGAAAAGGAGGGACGGTTGAGGGGCAATGGGCAGTTCTTC
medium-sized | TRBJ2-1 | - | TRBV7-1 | CASSSLRDQLLRYNEQFF | TGTGCCAGCAGCTCCCTCCGGGACCAGCTACTTCGGTACAATGAGCAGTTCTTC
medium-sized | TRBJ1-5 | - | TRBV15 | CATSRDFGQPQHF | TGTGCCACCAGCAGAGATTTTGGTCAGCCCCAGCATTTT
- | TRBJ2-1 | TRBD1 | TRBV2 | CASTGDSGHNEQFF | TGTGCCAGCACCGGGGACAGCGGCCACAATGAGCAGTTCTTC
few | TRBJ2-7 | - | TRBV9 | CASSVAGGTVYEQYF | TGTGCCAGCAGCGTAGCTGGGGGGACAGTCTACGAGCAGTACTTC
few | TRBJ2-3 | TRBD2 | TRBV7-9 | CASSLLAGSDTQYF | TGTGCCAGCAGCTTACTAGCGGGGTCGGATACGCAGTATTTT
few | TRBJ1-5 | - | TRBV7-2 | CASSFQGSNQPQHF | TGTGCCAGCAGCTTCCAGGGGAGCAATCAGCCCCAGCATTTT
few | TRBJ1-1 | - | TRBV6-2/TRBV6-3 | CASIRGMNTEAFF | TGTGCCAGCATAAGGGGCATGAACACTGAAGCTTTCTTT
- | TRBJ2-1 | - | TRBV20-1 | CSAGRTYNREQFF | TGCAGTGCCGGGCGTACTTACAATCGTGAGCAGTTCTTC
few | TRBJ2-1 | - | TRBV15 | CATSRVPDSYNEQFF | TGTGCCACCAGCAGAGTTCCAGATTCCTACAATGAGCAGTTCTTC
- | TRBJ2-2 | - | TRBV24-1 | CATSTKLITGELFF | TGTGCCACCAGTACAAAACTGATCACCGGGGAGCTGTTTTTT
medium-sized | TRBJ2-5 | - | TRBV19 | CASSVYKDGTQYF | TGTGCCAGTAGTGTATACAAGGACGGGACCCAGTACTTC
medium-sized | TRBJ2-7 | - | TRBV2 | CASSPAQGVVEQYF | TGTGCCAGCAGTCCCGCACAAGGGGTGGTGGAGCAGTACTTC
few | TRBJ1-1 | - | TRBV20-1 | CSARTANTEAFF | TGCAGTGCTAGAACAGCGAACACTGAAGCTTTCTTT
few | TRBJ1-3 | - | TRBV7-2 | CASSARSRVLFSGNTIYF | TGTGCCAGCAGCGCTAGGTCCAGGGTTCTATTCTCTGGAAACACCATATATTTT
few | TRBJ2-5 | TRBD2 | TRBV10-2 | CASSPSGEQETQYF | TGCGCCAGCAGTCCCAGCGGGGAGCAAGAGACCCAGTACTTC
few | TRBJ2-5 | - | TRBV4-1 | CASSLTGLETQYF | TGCGCCAGCAGCCTCACAGGGCTGGAGACCCAGTACTTC
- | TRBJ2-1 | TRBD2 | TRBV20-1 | CSARERWGGLNEQFF | TGCAGTGCTAGGGAGAGGTGGGGGGGTCTCAATGAGCAGTTCTTC
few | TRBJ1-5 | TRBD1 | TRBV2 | CASSVQGTYQPQHF | TGTGCCAGCAGCGTACAGGGGACCTATCAGCCCCAGCATTTT
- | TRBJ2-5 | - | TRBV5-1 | CASSPIRQSGETRYF | TGCGCCAGCAGCCCTATCAGACAATCGGGAGAGACCCGGTACTTC
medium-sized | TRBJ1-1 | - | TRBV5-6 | CASSLVGTEAFF | TGTGCCAGCAGCTTGGTTGGAACTGAAGCTTTCTTT
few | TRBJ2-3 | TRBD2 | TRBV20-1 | CSAERGIGTDTQYF | TGCAGTGCTGAGCGGGGGATCGGCACAGATACGCAGTATTTT
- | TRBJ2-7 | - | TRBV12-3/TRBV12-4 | CASGPSVGGYYEQYF | TGTGCCAGCGGTCCAAGCGTAGGAGGGTACTACGAGCAGTACTTC
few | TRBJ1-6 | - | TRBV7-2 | CASSSGPLSSSPLHF | TGTGCCAGCAGCTCCGGGCCCTTGAGTAGTTCACCCCTCCACTTT
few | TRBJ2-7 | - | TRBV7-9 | CASSQGGTRDYDEQYF | TGTGCCAGCAGCCAGGGAGGGACACGGGACTATGACGAGCAGTACTTC
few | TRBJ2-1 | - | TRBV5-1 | CASSFSHEGRNEQFF | TGCGCCAGCAGCTTTTCCCACGAGGGGAGAAATGAGCAGTTCTTC
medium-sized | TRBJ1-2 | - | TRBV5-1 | CASSLEGDYGYTF | TGCGCCAGCAGCTTGGAGGGTGACTATGGCTACACCTTC
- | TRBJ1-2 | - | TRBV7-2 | CASSPPVWGGAGGYTF | TGTGCCAGCAGCCCACCTGTCTGGGGGGGGGCCGGGGGCTACACCTTC
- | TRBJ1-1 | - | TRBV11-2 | CASSFSPGLSNTEAFF | TGTGCCAGCAGCTTTAGTCCGGGACTTTCGAACACTGAAGCTTTCTTT
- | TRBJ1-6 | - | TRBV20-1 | CSTQGQGGNSPLHF | TGCAGTACCCAAGGGCAGGGAGGGAATTCACCCCTCCACTTT
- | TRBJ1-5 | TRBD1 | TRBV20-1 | CSALSMLRTGPAASNQPQHF | TGCAGTGCTCTTAGTATGTTAAGGACAGGGCCGGCCGCCTCCAATCAGCCCCAGCATTTT
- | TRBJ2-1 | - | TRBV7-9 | CASSTLGGNSYNEQFF | TGTGCCAGCAGCACCCTAGGGGGAAACTCCTACAATGAGCAGTTCTTC
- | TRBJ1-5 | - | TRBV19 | CASSIDGNQPQHF | TGTGCCAGTAGTATCGATGGCAATCAGCCCCAGCATTTT
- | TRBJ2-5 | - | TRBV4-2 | CASREKTQYF | TGTGCCAGCAGAGAAAAGACCCAGTACTTC
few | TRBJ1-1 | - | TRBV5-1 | CASSLNRAEAFF | TGCGCCAGCAGCTTGAATAGGGCGGAGGCTTTCTTT
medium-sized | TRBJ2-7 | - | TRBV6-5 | CASSRGPKYEQYF | TGTGCCAGCAGTAGGGGACCGAAATACGAGCAGTACTTC
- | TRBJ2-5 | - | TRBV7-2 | CASSPRPGRFTLKEETQYF | TGTGCCAGCAGCCCCCGCCCCGGACGATTTACTCTGAAAGAAGAGACCCAGTACTTC
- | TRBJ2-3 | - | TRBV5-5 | CASSWGDPISSTDTQYF | TGTGCCAGCAGCTGGGGGGACCCGATATCTAGCACAGATACGCAGTATTTT
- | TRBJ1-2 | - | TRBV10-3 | CATEAAGRIGYTF | TGTGCCACAGAAGCAGCAGGGAGGATTGGCTACACCTTC
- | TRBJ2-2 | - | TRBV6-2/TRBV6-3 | CASSPMAYGNTGELFF | TGTGCCAGCAGCCCCATGGCCTACGGGAACACCGGGGAGCTGTTTTTT
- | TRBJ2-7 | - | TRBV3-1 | CASSQGNEQYF | TGTGCCAGCAGCCAAGGAAACGAGCAGTACTTC
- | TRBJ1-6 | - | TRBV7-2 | CASSSQGSYNSPLHF | TGTGCCAGCAGTTCTCAGGGGTCCTATAATTCACCCCTCCACTTT
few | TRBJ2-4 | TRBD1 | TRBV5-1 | CASSPSDRERAKNIQYF | TGCGCCAGCAGTCCATCCGACAGGGAGAGAGCCAAAAACATTCAGTACTTC
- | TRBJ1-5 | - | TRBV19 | CASSIDGSSNQPQHF | TGTGCCAGTAGTATAGATGGCTCTAGCAATCAGCCCCAGCATTTT
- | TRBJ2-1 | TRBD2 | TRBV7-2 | CASSLASFGVRGRNEQFF | TGTGCCAGCAGCTTAGCGAGTTTCGGGGTGCGGGGGAGGAATGAGCAGTTCTTC
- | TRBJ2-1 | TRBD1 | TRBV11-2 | CASSIDRGNSGYNERFF | TGTGCCAGCAGCATCGACAGGGGGAATTCGGGCTACAATGAGCGGTTCTTC
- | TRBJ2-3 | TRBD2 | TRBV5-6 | CASSTLTSGGPDTQYF | TGTGCCAGCAGCACCCTAACTAGCGGGGGCCCAGATACGCAGTATTTT
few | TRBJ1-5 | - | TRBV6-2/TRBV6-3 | CASSSPQGTQPQHF | TGTGCCAGCAGTTCACCACAGGGAACTCAGCCCCAGCATTTT
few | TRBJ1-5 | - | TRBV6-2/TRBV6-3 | CASRTVVGNQPQHF | TGTGCCAGCAGAACAGTTGTTGGCAATCAGCCCCAGCATTTT
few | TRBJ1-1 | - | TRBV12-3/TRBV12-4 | CASSLGPNTEAFF | TGTGCCAGCAGTTTAGGACCGAACACTGAAGCTTTCTTT
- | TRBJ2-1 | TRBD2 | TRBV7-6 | CTSSLALAGMTNEQFF | TGTACCAGCAGCTTAGCACTAGCGGGGATGACTAATGAGCAGTTCTTC